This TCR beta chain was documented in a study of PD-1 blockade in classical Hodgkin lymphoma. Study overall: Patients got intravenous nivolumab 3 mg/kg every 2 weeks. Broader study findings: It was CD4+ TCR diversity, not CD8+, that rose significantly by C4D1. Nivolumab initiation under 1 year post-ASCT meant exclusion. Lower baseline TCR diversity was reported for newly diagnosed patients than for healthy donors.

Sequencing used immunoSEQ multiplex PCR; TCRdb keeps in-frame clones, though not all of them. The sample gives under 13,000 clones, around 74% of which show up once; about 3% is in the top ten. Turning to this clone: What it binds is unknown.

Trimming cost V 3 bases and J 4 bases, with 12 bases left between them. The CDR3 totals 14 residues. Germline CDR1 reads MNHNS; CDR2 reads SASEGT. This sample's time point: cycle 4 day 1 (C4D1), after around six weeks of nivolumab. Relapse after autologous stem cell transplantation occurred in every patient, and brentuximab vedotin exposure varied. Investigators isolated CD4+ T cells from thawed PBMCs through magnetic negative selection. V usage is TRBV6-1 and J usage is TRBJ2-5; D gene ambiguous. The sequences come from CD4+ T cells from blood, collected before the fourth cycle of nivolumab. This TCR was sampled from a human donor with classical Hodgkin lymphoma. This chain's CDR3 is CASSEGGGLETQYF. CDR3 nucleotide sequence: TGTGCCAGCAGTGAGGGTGGTGGATTAGAGACCCAGTACTTC.